The rows below give T cell receptor beta chains drawn from one sample of a study of human T cells and chemical hapten exposure. TCRdb fed the RACE reads into MiXCR, producing one record per CDR3 protein. The table shows tens of thousands of distinct CDR3 sequences, with 12% to 15% occurring only once. The sequences come from whole blood, collected in connection with sensitization to the hapten diphenylcyclopropenone (DPC). The receptor set was obtained from a woman in her forties or fifties with alopecia areata. Some clones in this sample may be carry-over from other donors' samples. Both conserved end residues are part of each CDR3. A D gene is named only where the DNA matches it firmly. Size tells how often a clone was seen (once, few, many) or the class of an expanded clone, and some rows leave it out.

j_call d_call clone_size cdr3_length v_call cdr3_aa cdr3_nt
TRBJ2-3 - few 16 TRBV5-4 CASSRSPTGSADTQYF TGTGCCAGCAGCCGTTCCCCGACGGGGAGTGCAGATACGCAGTATTTT
TRBJ1-1 - - 13 TRBV28 CASSSEFRTEAFF TGTGCCAGCAGTTCGGAGTTTCGCACTGAAGCTTTCTTT
TRBJ1-4 - - 14 TRBV6-6 CASSRTSGNEKLFF TGTGCCAGCAGCCGCACTTCGGGGAATGAAAAACTGTTTTTT
TRBJ1-5 - many 14 TRBV20-1 CSATNRAQNQPQHF TGCAGTGCTACGAACCGGGCCCAAAATCAGCCCCAGCATTTT
TRBJ2-1 TRBD2 few 19 TRBV4-3 CASSHSLADPSSSYNEQFF TGCGCCAGCAGCCATAGCCTAGCGGACCCTTCTAGCTCCTACAATGAGCAGTTCTTC
TRBJ2-3 TRBD2 few 15 TRBV5-5 CASSRLAVSTDTQYF TGTGCCAGCAGCCGACTAGCGGTGAGCACAGATACGCAGTATTTT
TRBJ1-4 - few 12 TRBV6-1 CATTTRGEKLFF TGTGCCACCACAACTCGAGGGGAAAAACTGTTTTTT
TRBJ1-1 - few 15 TRBV7-9 CASSPPQVRGTEAFF TGTGCCAGCAGCCCCCCTCAGGTGCGAGGAACTGAAGCTTTCTTT
TRBJ2-7 - - 16 TRBV7-2 CASSSRSGGDTYEQYF TGTGCCAGCAGCTCCCGCTCCGGGGGAGACACCTACGAGCAGTACTTC
TRBJ1-1 - - 12 TRBV7-2 CASSLMGTEAFF TGTGCCAGCAGTCTGATGGGCACTGAAGCTTTCTTT
TRBJ2-1 TRBD2 few 15 TRBV20-1 CSATSWREKNNEQFF TGCAGTGCTACTAGTTGGCGGGAGAAAAACAATGAGCAGTTCTTC
TRBJ1-2 - few 13 TRBV20-1 CSARQGGTWGYTF TGCAGTGCTAGACAGGGCGGAACTTGGGGCTACACCTTC
TRBJ1-1 - - 13 TRBV5-1 CASRVSGVTEAFF TGCGCCAGCAGGGTTTCAGGAGTAACTGAAGCTTTCTTT
TRBJ2-5 - - 15 TRBV11-2 CASSLASGASETQYF TGTGCCAGCAGCTTAGCTTCGGGGGCGTCAGAGACCCAGTACTTC
TRBJ2-7 - - 13 TRBV29-1 CSVETGVSPEQYF TGCAGCGTTGAAACCGGAGTCAGTCCGGAGCAGTACTTC
TRBJ2-1 - - 13 TRBV7-8 CASSSTAGFGQFF TGTGCCAGCAGCTCTACGGCGGGATTCGGGCAGTTCTTC
TRBJ2-3 TRBD2 medium-sized 14 TRBV20-1 CSARLAGVWDTQYF TGCAGTGCACGGTTAGCGGGAGTTTGGGATACGCAGTATTTT
TRBJ2-1 TRBD2 - 11 TRBV9 CASRSGRAQFF TGTGCCAGCAGGAGCGGGAGGGCCCAGTTCTTC
TRBJ2-1 - few 11 TRBV7-6 CASSSQVEQFF TGTGCCAGCAGCTCCCAGGTTGAGCAGTTCTTC
TRBJ2-7 - - 15 TRBV27 CASSLSSPTAYEQYF TGTGCCAGCAGTTTATCGTCACCTACCGCCTACGAGCAGTACTTC
TRBJ1-2 - few 14 TRBV20-1 CSARDLDSGYGYTF TGCAGTGCTAGAGATTTAGATTCCGGCTATGGCTACACCTTC
TRBJ2-4 - many 19 TRBV4-3 CASSQDLGSRGRMKNIQYF TGCGCCAGCAGCCAAGACTTGGGTTCCCGAGGCCGTATGAAAAACATTCAGTACTTC
TRBJ1-6 - - 15 TRBV6-5 CASSYDVAKNSPLSF TGTGCCAGCAGTTACGATGTAGCGAAAAATTCACCCCTCTCCTTT
TRBJ1-1 - few 12 TRBV20-1 CSAPNVATEAFF TGCAGTGCCCCGAACGTAGCCACTGAAGCTTTCTTT
TRBJ1-1 - - 11 TRBV25-1 CASSDWAEAFF TGTGCCAGCAGTGATTGGGCTGAAGCTTTCTTT
TRBJ1-1 TRBD1 few 14 TRBV20-1 CSARGQVRWTEAFF TGCAGTGCTAGGGGACAGGTTCGATGGACTGAAGCTTTCTTT
TRBJ1-1 - - 13 TRBV20-1 CSASPRADTEAFF TGCAGTGCTAGCCCCAGGGCGGACACTGAAGCTTTCTTT
TRBJ1-2 TRBD1 - 14 TRBV6-2/TRBV6-3 CASSYGTANYGYTF TGTGCCAGCAGTTACGGGACAGCTAACTATGGCTACACCTTC
TRBJ2-1 - - 15 TRBV3-1 CASSRAGNTYNEQFF TGTGCCAGCAGCCGGGCAGGGAACACCTACAATGAGCAGTTCTTC
TRBJ2-5 - many 11 TRBV7-6 CAKATPKTQYF TGTGCCAAAGCGACACCCAAGACCCAGTACTTC
TRBJ1-5 TRBD1 few 14 TRBV7-2 CASSPTGGRQPQHF TGTGCCAGCAGCCCGACAGGGGGAAGGCAGCCCCAGCATTTT
TRBJ2-7 - - 13 TRBV12-3/TRBV12-4 CASSAGSAHEQYF TGTGCCAGCAGTGCCGGATCAGCCCACGAGCAGTACTTC
TRBJ1-1 TRBD1 - 14 TRBV20-1 CSARGQTGLTEAFF TGCAGTGCTAGAGGTCAGACAGGGCTGACTGAAGCTTTCTTT
TRBJ1-2 - many 13 TRBV2 CASSRGTNYGYTF TGTGCCAGCAGTAGGGGCACCAACTATGGCTACACCTTC
TRBJ1-6 - - 13 TRBV20-1 CSARSVSNSPLHF TGCAGTGCTAGATCTGTATCTAATTCACCCCTCCACTTT
TRBJ2-2 - few 15 TRBV7-2 CASSLARVNTGELFF TGTGCCAGCAGCTTAGCGCGCGTGAACACCGGGGAGCTGTTTTTT
TRBJ2-7 - few 13 TRBV10-3 CAISEGFPYEQYF TGTGCCATCAGTGAGGGGTTCCCCTACGAGCAGTACTTC
TRBJ2-3 - - 12 TRBV20-1 CSASVVTDTQYF TGCAGTGCTAGCGTAGTGACAGATACGCAGTATTTT